The following is a TCR beta chain sequence with its context. Its antigen is undetermined. The source of the sample is a study of prognosis after radiotherapy for stage I lung cancer. Study summary: Recruitment took place in Nanjing, China, where patients with stage I non-small cell lung cancer were enrolled between April 2018 and early 2019. No patient was treated with concurrent therapy while undergoing stereotactic body radiotherapy.

Amplification of TCR beta CDR3 from genomic DNA used two-round multiplex PCR. Each TRBV and TRBJ gene had its own primer in the first PCR round. In TCRdb, the multiplex PCR reads were re-called with MiXCR into one record per CDR3 protein. The repertoire holds 30,000 to 40,000 distinct CDR3 sequences, with about 32% as singletons. V dropped 7 bases and J dropped 7 bases, with 23 bases sitting between them. This CDR3 comprises 15 residues. The V gene's germline CDR1 is SQVTM and CDR2 ANQGSEA. General study findings and limits: Patients without metastases reportedly showed TRBV and TRBJ gene usage unlike that of patients with metastases.

Sequenced material: PBMCs, taken before or after stereotactic body radiation therapy (not recorded which). The V call is TRBV29-1, the J call TRBJ2-1, with D uncertain. The receptor was isolated from a donor aged 50 or older with non-small cell lung cancer. The CDR3, as DNA: TGCAGCGCCCCTGTACGGGCCTCCTACGGGAATGAGCAGTTCTTC. Translating it yields CSAPVRASYGNEQFF.